This is a list of T cell receptor beta chains from one sample in a study of blood T cell repertoires in COVID-19. The method was immunoSEQ multiplex PCR; TCRdb's version includes in-frame clones alone and lacks a portion of them. Of a few hundred thousand clones in the sample, around nine tenths are singletons; the top ten hold about 10%. The specimen sequenced was PBMCs or T cells enriched from blood (not recorded which). Receptor source: a woman in her forties or fifties who had recovered from COVID-19. Each CDR3 is given with its conserved first and last residue. D genes are given only for firm matches. Size is stated for part of the rows, as once, few or many counts, or as a class when the clone is expanded.

TRBJ2-7,NA,TRBD1,TRBV3-1/TRBV3-2,TGTGCCAGCAGCCAGCGGGACAGGGGCGCCTACGAGCAGTACTTC,CASSQRDRGAYEQYF
TRBJ2-1,NA,NA,TRBV5-6,TGTGCCAGCAGCTTCGTCAGGTACCCCAATGAGCAGTTCTTC,CASSFVRYPNEQFF
TRBJ2-1,NA,TRBD2,TRBV19,TGTGCCAGTAGTATATGGCAACTAGCGCGGGCCAATGAGCAGTTCTTC,CASSIWQLARANEQFF
TRBJ2-3,once,TRBD1,TRBV2,TGTGCCAGCAGCGACAGGGTCCCAGATACGCAGTATTTT,CASSDRVPDTQYF
TRBJ1-1,NA,NA,TRBV19,TGTGCCAGTAGTATTTCAGGCGGGTCCGAAGCTTTCTTT,CASSISGGSEAFF
TRBJ1-1,NA,TRBD1,TRBV27,TGTGCCAGCAGTTTCAAACCGGGACAGGGATACAGAGCTTTCTTT,CASSFKPGQGYRAFF
TRBJ2-7,NA,NA,TRBV25-1,TGTGCCAGCAGTGACAGTTACGAGCAGTACTTC,CASSDSYEQYF
TRBJ2-5,NA,TRBD2,TRBV7-2,TGTGCCAGCAGCCGTACGCGGGGGGGCCAAGAGACCCAGTACTTC,CASSRTRGGQETQYF
TRBJ2-1,NA,TRBD1,TRBV6-5,TGTGCCAGCAGCAAGGGACAGGGGTCTTACAATGAGCAGTTCTTC,CASSKGQGSYNEQFF
TRBJ1-2,NA,NA,TRBV7-2,TGTGCCAGCAGCCCCACCACAGGGTACTATGGCTACACCTTC,CASSPTTGYYGYTF
TRBJ1-2,NA,NA,TRBV5-1,TGCGCCAGCAGCTTGTCAGGGAAGGATGGCTACACCTTC,CASSLSGKDGYTF
TRBJ1-6,NA,NA,TRBV19,TGTGCCAGTAAAGGCGTCGGGGGTAATTCACCCCTCCACTTT,CASKGVGGNSPLHF
TRBJ2-7,few,TRBD2,TRBV27,TGTGCCAGCAGTAGCGGGGCCGTTGCCTACGAGCAGTACTTC,CASSSGAVAYEQYF
TRBJ1-1,NA,NA,TRBV7-9,TGTGCCAGCAGTCCCCCAGATGCCATGAACACTGAAGCTTTCTTT,CASSPPDAMNTEAFF
TRBJ1-1,NA,NA,TRBV7-6,TGTGCCAGCAGCTTAGGAGTCCCCGGGACTTTGAACACTGAAGCTTTCTTT,CASSLGVPGTLNTEAFF
TRBJ1-5,NA,NA,TRBV28,TGTGCCAGCAGTTCAGGCCAGACCGTCAATCAGCCCCAGCATTTT,CASSSGQTVNQPQHF
TRBJ1-2,NA,TRBD1,TRBV2,TGTGCCAGCAGTGCGGTGGCCGGGACAGCCGTTGGCTACACCTTC,CASSAVAGTAVGYTF
TRBJ1-1,once,TRBD1,TRBV7-9,TGTGCCAGCACCCTAGGCGGGGTAGGGGGCGGCACTGAAGCTTTCTTT,CASTLGGVGGGTEAFF
TRBJ1-1,once,TRBD1,TRBV4-1,TGCGCCAGCAGCCGCACCCCAGGGGGGACGAACACTGAAGCTTTCTTT,CASSRTPGGTNTEAFF
TRBJ2-1,few,NA,TRBV6-2/TRBV6-3,TGTGCCAGCAGTTACGGGCACGGATGGGATGAGCAGTTCTTC,CASSYGHGWDEQFF
TRBJ1-2,NA,NA,TRBV4-3,TGCGCCAGCAGCCAGTCTGTGGTTTTCGAGAATGGCTACACCTTC,CASSQSVVFENGYTF
TRBJ1-1,NA,TRBD1,TRBV11-3,TGTGCCAGCAGCCTCGACAGGGGTAGGCCTGAAGCTTTCTTT,CASSLDRGRPEAFF
TRBJ1-5,NA,TRBD1,TRBV27,TGTGCCAGCAGTTTGGCGGCAGGGGGGTATAGCAATCAGCCCCAGCATTTT,CASSLAAGGYSNQPQHF
TRBJ1-2,NA,NA,TRBV30,TGTGCCTGGAGTCGTGAGGCGGCTAACTATGGCTACACCTTC,CAWSREAANYGYTF